This T cell receptor beta chain was profiled in a study of T cells in Graves' hyperthyroidism and ophthalmopathy. Study-wide points: Blood also held most thyroid clonotypes expanded beyond 0.001. From stable hyperthyroidism, ophthalmopathy was separated by a 13 V-J model.

The CDR3 length is 18 residues. Germline V lookup: CDR1 MDHEN, CDR2 SYDVKM. The J segment lost 0 bases and the V segment lost 6 bases, leaving 14 bases of the junction unmatched. Exclusion of patients followed from uncontrolled infection, other autoimmune disease, pregnancy or lactation. This clonotype showed up many times. What it recognizes is unknown. RNA transcripts gave rise to amplified TCR beta CDR3 regions. A first-round RT-PCR of the TCR CDR3 used the HTBI primer set. TCRdb analysed the multiplex PCR reads with MiXCR anew, one entry per CDR3 protein. Counted here are about 600,000 distinct CDR3 sequences, approximately 14% occurring once; the ten biggest clones make up roughly an eighth.

The sequence was obtained from a woman aged 45 to 65 with Graves' ophthalmopathy. Sequencing input: blood. J is TRBJ2-5 and V is TRBV28, with 9 nucleotides matching TRBD1. This CDR3 is CASRPRTGERVYQETQYF. CDR3 nucleotide sequence: TGTGCCAGCAGACCCCGGACAGGGGAGAGAGTGTACCAAGAGACCCAGTACTTC.